This T cell receptor (beta chain) was profiled in a study of blood T cells in healthy people across ages. Overall study results and limits: Diversity estimates drawn from one million T cells were deemed underestimates. In the absence of known donor CMV status, changes in expanded clonotypes were possibly confounded.

CDR1 is MDHEN and CDR2 is SYDVKM in the germline V gene. CDR3 length: 14 amino acids. The trim removed 10 bases at V and 4 bases at J, leaving 12 bases unmatched. The second PCR ran about 6 to 12 cycles with a sample-barcoded 5' primer and J-beta primers. MiXCR, run by TCRdb on the 5' RACE reads, gives a single entry per CDR3 protein. The sample records approximately 2,000,000 distinct CDR3 sequences, 30% to 40% being singletons. On this clonotype: What it binds is not known.

V and J are TRBV28 and TRBJ1-2; 7 nucleotides line up with TRBD1. The sequenced sample was blood. The source is a human donor in good health. The CDR3 is CATDPPDRAYGYTF. The CDR3 DNA reads TGTGCCACCGATCCGCCCGACAGGGCCTATGGCTACACCTTC.